The TCR beta chain described here comes from a study of OX40 agonist ivuxolimab in advanced cancers. The study in broad terms: The costimulatory receptor OX40 (CD134) was targeted by ivuxolimab, a fully human IgG2 agonistic monoclonal antibody. A male proportion of around 83% and a mean age of 60 years, ranging from 23 to 79, were recorded for the dose-escalation cohort. Of the approximately 54 patients in dose escalation, about 20 had hepatocellular carcinoma, about 15 had melanoma, 9 had renal cell carcinoma and 9 had head and neck cancer. The purpose of peripheral TCRbeta sequencing was to test whether ivuxolimab changed TCR sequence diversity and led to clonal T-cell expansion. Patients were allowed to have had prior anti-PD-1, anti-PD-L1 or anti-CTLA-4 therapy, and around two fifths of the dose-escalation patients had been treated with checkpoint inhibitors. The paper reports the monotherapy dose-escalation portion (N of about 47 patients) of the phase I ivuxolimab trial. Intravenous ivuxolimab was administered to patients every 2 weeks at six dose levels: 0.01, 0.1, 0.3, 1.5, 3 and 10 mg/kg. Partial responses occurred in three dose-escalation patients, of whom one had hepatocellular carcinoma and two had cutaneous melanoma. Broader findings and caveats from the paper: After ivuxolimab, CD8+ T cells had more expanded clones than CD4+ T cells on average. Low levels of normalized T-cell clonal expansion were also shown by some nonresponding patients. The antigen specificity of the peripheral T cells that underwent clonal expansion was not determined. In the 0.1-3.0 mg/kg groups, partial responders were among the patients with the lowest normalized peripheral clonal expansion, particularly in CD8+ T cells. At doses of 0.1 to 3.0 mg/kg, clonal expansion of both CD4+ and CD8+ T cells in blood was seen between baseline and week 6.

Counted from cysteine to phenylalanine, this CDR3 has 15 amino acids. The sequence is cut down to CDR3 DNA, 45 bases in frame from base 1. The V end loses 0 bases and the J end loses 0 bases, and a stretch of 9 bases separates them. CDR1 SGDLS and CDR2 YYNGEE were looked up in the germline V gene. As to this clone: Its cognate antigen has yet to be identified. No much larger clone is present one base from it, and per-base qualities are unavailable.

The trial excluded patients who had a history of autoimmune disease or who were on systemic immunosuppression. In every dose cohort, peripheral blood was drawn for TCR sequencing at baseline, cycle 4 day 1, and cycle 7 day 1. Samples were obtained from an open-label, multicenter, first-in-human phase I dose-escalation trial of ivuxolimab. The trial enrolled adults with locally advanced or metastatic head and neck squamous cell, hepatocellular, melanoma or renal cell carcinoma. CD4+ and CD8+ T cells were sorted separately from peripheral blood before TCR sequencing. Genomic DNA was isolated from the sorted cells so that the TCRbeta CDR3 region could be sequenced. The immunoSEQ Assay was used to sequence the TCRbeta CDR3 regions. TCRdb carries this immuneACCESS record with in-frame sequences only. Its versions omit some clonotypes, under half of them owing to an unresolved V gene in the studies checked, with the rest unexplained. This sample is represented by some 70,000 clones; 90% to 95% of them were singletons. The ten largest clones represent about 2.4% of the sample.

This material consisted of CD4+ or CD8+ T cells sorted from blood, taken in a trial of the OX40 agonist ivuxolimab. This sequence originates from an adult with an advanced solid tumor such as melanoma, head and neck, liver or kidney cancer. The chain couples TRBV9 to TRBJ1-1, with a weak D call of TRBD1 (6 bases match). The CDR3 reads as follows: CASSVGGHMNTEAFF. The sequenced DNA is TGTGCCAGCAGCGTAGGGGGGCATATGAACACTGAAGCTTTCTTT.